This T cell receptor (beta chain) is drawn from a study of shared clonotypes between healthy human individuals. Authors' methods: Junction-only sequences without quality scores came from ImmunoSEQ, so filtering differed. Some clones are missing from TCRdb's copy, which holds only in-frame ones; the method was immunoSEQ multiplex PCR. D and trimming were read from the DNA, whereas the V and J calls and clone size are those reported in that table. The data hold hundreds of thousands of clones, with around 75% observed a single time. The V gene end was trimmed by 5 bases and the J gene end by 0 bases; junction bases not matched to a gene: 13. The CDR3 runs to 18 residues. The V gene's germline CDR1 is LNHDA and CDR2 SQIVND (reference sequence).

Sequencing was carried out using PBMCs. The rearrangement links TRBV19 to TRBJ2-7; 10 nucleotides line up with TRBD1. The source of this sequence is a woman in her thirties or forties in good health. Some clones in this sample may be carry-over from other donors' samples. CDR3 region: CASSPQTGGPPNSYEQYF. In DNA form, the CDR3 reads TGTGCCAGTAGTCCCCAGACAGGGGGCCCTCCAAACTCCTACGAGCAGTACTTC.